The rows below give T cell receptor beta chains drawn from one sample of a study of regulatory T cells in long-lasting Graves disease. One entry per CDR3 protein results from TCRdb running MiXCR on the multiplex PCR reads. The profile shows hundreds of thousands of distinct CDR3 sequences, 15% to 19% of them singletons. The sequencing used peripheral blood mononuclear cells (PBMCs), collected at new diagnosis, from a patient treated with antithyroid drugs. The receptors stem from a female donor with Graves disease. The CDR3 runs from the conserved cysteine through the conserved F or W. Part of the rows lack a size; the others show once, few, many or a class for expanded clones.

many	TRBV29-1	TRBJ2-3	CSGTGAGDTQYF
many	TRBV6-2/TRBV6-3	TRBJ1-2	CASSYLTGESYGYTF
many	TRBV30	TRBJ1-5	CAWSVTLSQPQHF
many	TRBV3-1	TRBJ2-2	CASWTGDSTGELFF
NA	TRBV9	TRBJ1-4	CASSVATRGVEKLFF
many	TRBV29-1	TRBJ2-1	CSVGDGTYNEQFF
many	TRBV27	TRBJ2-3	CASSKREWEDTQYF
many	TRBV12-3/TRBV12-4	TRBJ2-1	CASSETSGSYNEQFF
few	TRBV28	TRBJ1-2	CASGSWGTGYTF
many	TRBV19	TRBJ2-3	CASSSQGTDTQYF
many	TRBV19	TRBJ1-1	CASSIAAGHTEAFF
many	TRBV28	TRBJ2-2	CASSYPPMMSGRARNTGELFF
many	TRBV9	TRBJ1-4	CASSVSVRDDEKLFF
many	TRBV5-6	TRBJ1-4	CASSPGNSQLFF
few	TRBV29-1	TRBJ2-1	CSAVRVDRGEQFF
few	TRBV19	TRBJ2-1	CASKEYNEQFF
few	TRBV7-9	TRBJ1-2	CASSQLQGLVYGYTF
NA	TRBV12-3/TRBV12-4	TRBJ1-1	CASRNRDTEAFF
many	TRBV3-1	TRBJ1-5	CASSHGRGDQPQHF
NA	TRBV6-2/TRBV6-3	TRBJ1-4	CASSYLGRLNEKLFF
many	TRBV15	TRBJ1-1	CATRDDLNTEAFF
many	TRBV2	TRBJ2-1	CASSVAGADNEQFF
many	TRBV3-1	TRBJ1-6	CASGREGNSPLHF
many	TRBV24-1	TRBJ2-3	CATSAGTGIRTDTQYF
many	TRBV12-3/TRBV12-4	TRBJ1-4	CASSPYGRGEVF
few	TRBV7-2	TRBJ2-5	CASSLANPYQETQYF
many	TRBV27	TRBJ1-1	CASSLRGQPNTEAFF
many	TRBV20-1	TRBJ1-2	CSARGGHARGYTF
many	TRBV3-1	TRBJ2-3	CASSQVVSHTGTDTQYF
many	TRBV9	TRBJ2-3	CASSPVVLAATDTQYF
NA	TRBV12-3/TRBV12-4	TRBJ2-7	CASRWGVPSYEQYF
many	TRBV4-1	TRBJ1-1	CASSQVFGTRSTEAFF
few	TRBV7-9	TRBJ2-7	CASSPFRDRETYEQYF
many	TRBV12-3/TRBV12-4	TRBJ1-5	CASSPPGQGSGQPQHF
many	TRBV28	TRBJ2-3	CASSSHVKITDTQYF
many	TRBV20-1	TRBJ2-7	CSARDSHSSYEQYF
many	TRBV5-1	TRBJ2-1	CASSLDGRGTGQEFF
many	TRBV7-2	TRBJ1-2	CASSLAPGGDGYTF
many	TRBV3-1	TRBJ2-1	CASSPRDRLYNEQFF
many	TRBV6-5	TRBJ1-1	CASSYGTYAKEAFF
NA	TRBV5-5	TRBJ1-3	CASSSGTGSGASGNTIYF
NA	TRBV7-2	TRBJ2-3	CASSPLAGASTDTQYF
NA	TRBV20-1	TRBJ2-3	CNPINPSGYTDTQYF
few	TRBV11-2	NA	CASSLVVGEVGEQYF
NA	TRBV11-2	TRBJ2-3	CASSLAGTGTLDTQYF
many	TRBV12-3/TRBV12-4	TRBJ1-1	CASILGTGGVAFF
many	TRBV27	TRBJ2-1	CASSLMDEQFF
many	TRBV6-1	TRBJ1-5	CASSDYPRTLGSNQPQHF
many	TRBV24-1	TRBJ2-5	CATSRVAGETQYF
few	TRBV20-1	TRBJ2-1	CSARVYDSYNEQFF
NA	TRBV18	TRBJ1-5	CASSPTSQGNQPQHF